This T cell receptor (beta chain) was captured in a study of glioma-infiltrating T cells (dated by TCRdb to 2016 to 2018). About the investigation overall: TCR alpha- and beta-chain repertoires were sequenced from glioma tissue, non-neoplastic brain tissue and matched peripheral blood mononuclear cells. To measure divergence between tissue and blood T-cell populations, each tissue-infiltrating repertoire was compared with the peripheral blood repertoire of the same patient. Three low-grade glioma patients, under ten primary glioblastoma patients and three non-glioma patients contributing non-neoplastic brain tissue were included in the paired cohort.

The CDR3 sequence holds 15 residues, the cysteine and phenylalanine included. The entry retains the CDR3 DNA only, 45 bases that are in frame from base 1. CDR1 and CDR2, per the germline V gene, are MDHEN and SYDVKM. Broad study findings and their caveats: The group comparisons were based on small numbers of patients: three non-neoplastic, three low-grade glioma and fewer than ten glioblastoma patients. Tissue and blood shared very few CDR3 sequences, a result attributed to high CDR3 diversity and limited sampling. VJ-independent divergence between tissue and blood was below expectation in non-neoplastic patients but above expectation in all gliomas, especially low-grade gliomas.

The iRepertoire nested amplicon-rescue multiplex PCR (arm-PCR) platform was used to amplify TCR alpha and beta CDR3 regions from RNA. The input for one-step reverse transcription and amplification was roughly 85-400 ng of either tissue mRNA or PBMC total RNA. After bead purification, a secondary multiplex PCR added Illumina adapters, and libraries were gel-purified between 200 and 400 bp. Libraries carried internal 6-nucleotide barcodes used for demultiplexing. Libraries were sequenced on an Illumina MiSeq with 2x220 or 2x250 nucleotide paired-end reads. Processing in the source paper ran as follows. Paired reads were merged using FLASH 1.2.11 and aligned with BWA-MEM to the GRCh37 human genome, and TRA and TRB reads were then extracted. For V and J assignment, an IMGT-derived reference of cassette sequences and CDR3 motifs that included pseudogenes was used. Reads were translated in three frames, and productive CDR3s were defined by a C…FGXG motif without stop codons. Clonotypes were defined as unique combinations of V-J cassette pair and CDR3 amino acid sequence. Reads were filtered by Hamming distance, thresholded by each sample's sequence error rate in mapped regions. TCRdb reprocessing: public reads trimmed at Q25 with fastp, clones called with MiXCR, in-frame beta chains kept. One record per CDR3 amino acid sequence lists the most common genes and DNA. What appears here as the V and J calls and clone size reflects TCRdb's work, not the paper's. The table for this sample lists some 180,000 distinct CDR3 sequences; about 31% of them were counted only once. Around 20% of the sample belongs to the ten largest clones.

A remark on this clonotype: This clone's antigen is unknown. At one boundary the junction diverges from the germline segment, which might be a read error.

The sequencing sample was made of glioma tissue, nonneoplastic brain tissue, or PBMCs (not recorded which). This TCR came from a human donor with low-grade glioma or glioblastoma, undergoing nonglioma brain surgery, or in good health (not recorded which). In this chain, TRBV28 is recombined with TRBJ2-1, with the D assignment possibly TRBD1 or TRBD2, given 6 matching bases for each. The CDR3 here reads CASSFGFLGGNEHFF. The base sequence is TGTGCCAGCAGTTTTGGGTTTCTAGGGGGGAATGAGCATTTCTTC. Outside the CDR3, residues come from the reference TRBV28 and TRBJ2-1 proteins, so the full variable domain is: DVKVTQSSRYLVKRTGEKVFLECVQDMDHENMFWYRQDPGLGLRLIYFSYDVKMKEKGDIPEGYSVSREKKERFSLILESASTNQTSMYLCASSFGFLGGNEHFFGPGTRLTVL.